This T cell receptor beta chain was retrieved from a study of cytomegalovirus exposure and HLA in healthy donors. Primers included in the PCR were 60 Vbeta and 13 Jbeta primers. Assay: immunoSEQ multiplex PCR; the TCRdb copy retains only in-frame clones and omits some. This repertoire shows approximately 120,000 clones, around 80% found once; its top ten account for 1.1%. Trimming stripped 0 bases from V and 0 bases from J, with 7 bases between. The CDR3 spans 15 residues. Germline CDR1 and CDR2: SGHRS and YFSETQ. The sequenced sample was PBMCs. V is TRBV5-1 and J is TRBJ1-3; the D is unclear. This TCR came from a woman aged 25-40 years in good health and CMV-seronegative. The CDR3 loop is CASSLVSASGNTIYF. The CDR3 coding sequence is TGCGCCAGCAGCTTGGTCAGCGCCTCTGGAAACACCATATATTTT.